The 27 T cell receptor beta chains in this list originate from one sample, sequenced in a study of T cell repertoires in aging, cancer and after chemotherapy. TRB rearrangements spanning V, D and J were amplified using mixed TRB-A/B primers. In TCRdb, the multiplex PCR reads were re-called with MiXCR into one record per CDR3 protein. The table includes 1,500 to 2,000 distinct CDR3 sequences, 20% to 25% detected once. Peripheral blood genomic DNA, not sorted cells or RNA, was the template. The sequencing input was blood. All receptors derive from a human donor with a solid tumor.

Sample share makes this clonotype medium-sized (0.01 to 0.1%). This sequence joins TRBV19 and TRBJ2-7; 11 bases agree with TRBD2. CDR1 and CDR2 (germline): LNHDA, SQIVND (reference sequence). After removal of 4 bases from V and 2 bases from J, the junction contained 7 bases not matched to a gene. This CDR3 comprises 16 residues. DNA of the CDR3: TGTGCCAGTAGTAGACTAGCGGGACAAGTCGCCTACGAGCAGTACTTC. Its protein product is CASSRLAGQVAYEQYF.

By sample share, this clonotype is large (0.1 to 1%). The CDR3 loop reads CSASRETPSYNEQFF. For the CDR3, the DNA is TGCAGTGCTAGTAGGGAGACGCCATCCTACAATGAGCAGTTCTTC. The chain recombines TRBV20-1 with TRBJ2-1; possible D gene TRBD2, 5 bases. Trimming took 3 bases from V and 1 from J, leaving 13 bases between them. Germline CDR1 is DFQATT and CDR2 is SNEGSKA (reference sequence). The CDR3 has 15 amino acids.

The CDR3, as DNA: TGTGCCAGAAGCCCGGGTTTAGCGGGGGGTTGTACCGGGGAGCTGTTTTTT. It yields the protein CARSPGLAGGCTGELFF. J is TRBJ2-2 and V is TRBV5-3, with TRBD2 identical over 10 bases. TRBV5-3 is recorded as an ORF, its role being uncertain. The CDR3 totals 17 residues. J was trimmed by 5 bases and V by 4 bases; bases with no gene match: 11.

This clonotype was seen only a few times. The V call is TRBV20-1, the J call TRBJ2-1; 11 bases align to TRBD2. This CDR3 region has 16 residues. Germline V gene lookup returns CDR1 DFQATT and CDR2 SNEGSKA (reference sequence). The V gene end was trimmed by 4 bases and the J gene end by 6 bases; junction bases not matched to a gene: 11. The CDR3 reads CSATPFVAGGLNEQFF. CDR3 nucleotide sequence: TGCAGTGCTACACCTTTTGTAGCGGGAGGGCTCAATGAGCAGTTCTTC.

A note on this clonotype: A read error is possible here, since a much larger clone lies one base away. CDR3 in amino acids: CASSGDWTANYGYTF. Written as DNA, the CDR3 is TGTGCCAGCAGTGGTGACTGGACAGCTAACTATGGCTACACCTTC. This chain links TRBV6-1 with TRBJ1-2, with D possibly matching TRBD1 (6 bases). V gave up 4 bases and J gave up 0 bases, with 12 bases separating them. This CDR3 contains 15 residues. Germline CDR1 is MNHNS and CDR2 is SASEGT.

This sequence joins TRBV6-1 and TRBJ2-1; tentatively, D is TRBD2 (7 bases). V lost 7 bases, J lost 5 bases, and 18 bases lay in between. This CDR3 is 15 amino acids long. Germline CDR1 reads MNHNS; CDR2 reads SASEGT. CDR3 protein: CASTPVGGANNEQFF. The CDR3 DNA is TGTGCCAGCACCCCTGTGGGGGGGGCAAACAATGAGCAGTTCTTC.

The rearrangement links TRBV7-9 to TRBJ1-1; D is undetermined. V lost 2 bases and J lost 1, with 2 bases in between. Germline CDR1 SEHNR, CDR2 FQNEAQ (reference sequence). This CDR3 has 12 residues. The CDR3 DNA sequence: TGTGCCAGCAGCTTACAGAACACTGAAGCTTTCTTT. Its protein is CASSLQNTEAFF.

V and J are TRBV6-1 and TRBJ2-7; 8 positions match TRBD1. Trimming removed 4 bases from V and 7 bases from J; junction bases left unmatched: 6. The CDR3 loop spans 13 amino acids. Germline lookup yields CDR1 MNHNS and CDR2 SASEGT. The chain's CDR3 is CASSGDRTREQYF. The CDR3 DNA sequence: TGTGCCAGCAGTGGGGACAGGACAAGGGAGCAGTACTTC.

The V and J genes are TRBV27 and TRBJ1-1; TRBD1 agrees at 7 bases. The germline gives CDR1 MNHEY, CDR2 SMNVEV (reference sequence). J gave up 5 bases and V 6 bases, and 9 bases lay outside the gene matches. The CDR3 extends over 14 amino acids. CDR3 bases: TGTGCCAGCAGAATAGACAGGGATCGGACTGAAGCTTTCTTT. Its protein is CASRIDRDRTEAFF.

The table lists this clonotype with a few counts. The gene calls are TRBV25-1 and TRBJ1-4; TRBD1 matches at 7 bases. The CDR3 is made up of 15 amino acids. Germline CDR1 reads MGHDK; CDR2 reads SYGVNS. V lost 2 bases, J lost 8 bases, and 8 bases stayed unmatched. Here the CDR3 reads CASSERVRGNEKLFF. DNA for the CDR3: TGTGCCAGCAGTGAAAGGGTCAGGGGGAACGAAAAACTGTTTTTT.

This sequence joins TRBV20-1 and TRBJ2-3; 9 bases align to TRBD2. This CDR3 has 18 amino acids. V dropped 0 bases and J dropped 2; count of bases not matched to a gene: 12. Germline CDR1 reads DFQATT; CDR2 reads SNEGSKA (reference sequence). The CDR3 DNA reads TGCAGTGCTAGAGATTGGAAGATAGGGACTAGCAACACAGATACGCAGTATTTT. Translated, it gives CSARDWKIGTSNTDTQYF.

CDR3 protein: CASSVEAGMNTEAFF. In DNA form, the CDR3 reads TGTGCCAGCAGCGTAGAGGCGGGTATGAACACTGAAGCTTTCTTT. The rearrangement uses TRBV9 and TRBJ1-1; D unresolved. V was pared by 0 bases and J by 0 bases, with 9 bases between. This CDR3 is built from 15 residues. Germline V gives CDR1 SGDLS, CDR2 YYNGEE.

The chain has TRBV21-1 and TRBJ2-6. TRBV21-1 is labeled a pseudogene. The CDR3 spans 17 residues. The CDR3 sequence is CASSRCKGLWGANVLTF. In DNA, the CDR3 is TGTGCCAGCAGCAGGTGCAAAGGGTTGTGGGGGGCCAACGTCCTGACTTTC.

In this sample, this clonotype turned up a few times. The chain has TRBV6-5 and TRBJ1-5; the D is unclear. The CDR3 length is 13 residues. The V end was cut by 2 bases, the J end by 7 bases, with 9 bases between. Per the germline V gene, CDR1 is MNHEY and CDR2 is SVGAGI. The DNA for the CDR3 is TGTGCCAGCAGTTACGGGAGGCGGCAGCCCCAGCATTTT. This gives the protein CASSYGRRQPQHF.

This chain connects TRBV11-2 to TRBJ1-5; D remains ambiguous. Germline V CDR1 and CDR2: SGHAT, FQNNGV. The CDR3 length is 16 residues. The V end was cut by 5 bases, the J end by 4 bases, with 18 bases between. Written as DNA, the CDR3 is TGTGCCAGCAGCCCCCAGCTAGGACTGAGAAATCAGCCCCAGCATTTT. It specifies CASSPQLGLRNQPQHF.

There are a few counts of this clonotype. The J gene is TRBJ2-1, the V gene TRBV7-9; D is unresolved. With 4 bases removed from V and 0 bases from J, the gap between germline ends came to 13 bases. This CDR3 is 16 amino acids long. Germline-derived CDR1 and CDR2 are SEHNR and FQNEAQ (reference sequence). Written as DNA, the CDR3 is TGTGCCAGCAGCTCGGTCGACTTGATCTCCTACAATGAGCAGTTCTTC. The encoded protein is CASSSVDLISYNEQFF.

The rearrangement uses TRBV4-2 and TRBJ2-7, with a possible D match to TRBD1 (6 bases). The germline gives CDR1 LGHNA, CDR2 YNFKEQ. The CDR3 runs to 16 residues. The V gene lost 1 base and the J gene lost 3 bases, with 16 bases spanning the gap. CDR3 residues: CASSQVIQGLNYEQYF. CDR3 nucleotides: TGTGCCAGCAGCCAAGTGATCCAGGGGCTTAACTACGAGCAGTACTTC.

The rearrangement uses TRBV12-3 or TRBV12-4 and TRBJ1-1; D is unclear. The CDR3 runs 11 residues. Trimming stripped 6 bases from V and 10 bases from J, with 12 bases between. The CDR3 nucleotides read TGTGCCAGCAGCCAAGGTCTGGGAGCTTTCTTT. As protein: CASSQGLGAFF.

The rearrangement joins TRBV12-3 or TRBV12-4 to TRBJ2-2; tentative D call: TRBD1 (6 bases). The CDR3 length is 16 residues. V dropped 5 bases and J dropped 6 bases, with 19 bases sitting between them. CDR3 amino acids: CASSPRYSDSAGELFF. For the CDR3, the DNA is TGTGCCAGCAGTCCTCGGTATTCGGACAGTGCCGGGGAGCTGTTTTTT.

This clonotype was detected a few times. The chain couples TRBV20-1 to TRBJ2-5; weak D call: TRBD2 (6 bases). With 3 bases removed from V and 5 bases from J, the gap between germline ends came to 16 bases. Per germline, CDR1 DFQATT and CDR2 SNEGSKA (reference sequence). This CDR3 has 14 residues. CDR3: CSASVPGVVETQYF. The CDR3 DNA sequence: TGCAGTGCTAGTGTCCCGGGGGTCGTGGAGACCCAGTACTTC.

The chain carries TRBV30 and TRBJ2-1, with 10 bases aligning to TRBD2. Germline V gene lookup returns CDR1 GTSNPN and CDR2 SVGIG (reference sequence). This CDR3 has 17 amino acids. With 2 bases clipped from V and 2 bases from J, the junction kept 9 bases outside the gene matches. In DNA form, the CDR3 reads TGTGCCTGGAGTAGGAAAGCGGGAGGGCCGGCCTACAATGAGCAGTTCTTC. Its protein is CAWSRKAGGPAYNEQFF.

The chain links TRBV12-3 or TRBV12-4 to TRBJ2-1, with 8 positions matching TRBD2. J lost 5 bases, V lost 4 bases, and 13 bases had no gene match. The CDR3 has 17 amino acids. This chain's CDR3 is CASSSGGGAGEDNEQFF. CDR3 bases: TGTGCCAGCAGTTCGGGTGGCGGAGCGGGGGAGGACAATGAGCAGTTCTTC.

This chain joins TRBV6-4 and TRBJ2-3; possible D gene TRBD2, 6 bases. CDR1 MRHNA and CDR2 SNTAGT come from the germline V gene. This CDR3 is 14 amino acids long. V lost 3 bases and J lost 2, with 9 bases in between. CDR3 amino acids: CASSEGEATDTQYF. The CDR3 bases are TGTGCCAGCAGTGAGGGGGAGGCCACAGATACGCAGTATTTT.

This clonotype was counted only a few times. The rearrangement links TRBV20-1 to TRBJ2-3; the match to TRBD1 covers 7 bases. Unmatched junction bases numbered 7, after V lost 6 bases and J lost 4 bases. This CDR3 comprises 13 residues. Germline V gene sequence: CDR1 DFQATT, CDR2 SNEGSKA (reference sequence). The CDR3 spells CSAEQGSADTQYF. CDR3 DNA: TGCAGTGCAGAACAGGGGAGCGCAGATACGCAGTATTTT.

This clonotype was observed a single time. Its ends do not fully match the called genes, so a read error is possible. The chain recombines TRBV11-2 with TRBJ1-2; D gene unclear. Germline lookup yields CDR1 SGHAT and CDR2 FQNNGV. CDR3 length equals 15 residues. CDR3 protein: CASCLVGGSGYGYTF. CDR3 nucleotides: TGTGCCAGCTGCTTAGTCGGAGGGTCGGGCTATGGCTACACCTTC.

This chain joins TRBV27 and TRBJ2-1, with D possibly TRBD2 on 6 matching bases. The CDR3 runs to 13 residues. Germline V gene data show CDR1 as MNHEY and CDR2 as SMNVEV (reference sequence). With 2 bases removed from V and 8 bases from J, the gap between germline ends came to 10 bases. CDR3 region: CASSLAAGYEQFF. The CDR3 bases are TGTGCCAGCAGTTTAGCCGCGGGATATGAGCAGTTCTTC.

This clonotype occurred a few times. In nucleotides, the CDR3 is TGTGCCAGTAGTTTTTCCGAGGCCATTCAGTACTTC. Translation: CASSFSEAIQYF. The chain links TRBV19 to TRBJ2-4; D remains ambiguous. Per germline, CDR1 LNHDA and CDR2 SQIVND (reference sequence). The V and J ends lost 5 bases and 9 bases respectively, with 11 bases between them. The CDR3 has 12 amino acids.